The entry that follows covers one T cell receptor (beta chain) sequence. The antigen remains unidentified. The sample originates from a study of T-cell reconstitution after alpha-beta-depleted transplantation in children. Germline V gene sequence: CDR1 DFQATT, CDR2 SNEGSKA (reference sequence). This CDR3 is 13 amino acids long. Trimming stripped 6 bases from V and 5 bases from J, with 16 bases between. The TCRbeta library was prepared with unique molecular identifiers. TCRdb passed the PCR reads through MiXCR, listing each CDR3 protein once. The sample consists of 450,000 to 600,000 distinct CDR3 sequences, roughly 13% of them appearing once. Study-wide results and caveats: T-cell counts and diversity were attributed mostly to newly produced T cells one year after transplant. Reportedly, alpha-beta T cells present about two months post-transplant originated from several hundred expanded clones of graft origin. There were some patients whose high TCRbeta diversity at day 60 came from surviving recipient T cells and thymic progenitors.

The chain combines TRBV20-1 with TRBJ2-5; no clear D. The sequenced sample was PBMCs, mostly from graft donor cells, obtained 360 days after TCRalphabeta/CD19-depleted stem cell transplant. The source is a male patient aged 10 to 17 who had a stem cell transplant for acute myeloid leukemia, so the T cells may come from the graft donor. The CDR3 here is CSADDATRETQYF. The CDR3, as DNA: TGCAGTGCAGATGACGCCACCCGGGAGACCCAGTACTTC.